This TCR beta chain was found in a study of T-cell reconstitution after alpha-beta-depleted transplantation in children. Molecular barcoding with unique molecular identifiers was used for the TCRbeta library. MiXCR, run by TCRdb on the PCR reads, gives a single entry per CDR3 protein. Of approximately 500,000 distinct CDR3 sequences listed, about a quarter were seen once; the top ten hold approximately 33%. The sequence was obtained from a boy in the first two years of life with Wiskott-Aldrich syndrome, due to receive a stem cell transplant. This sample comprised PBMCs, obtained before TCRalphabeta/CD19-depleted stem cell transplant.

The DNA of the CDR3 is TGTGCCAGCGGCTCGGGGCTCGAAGAGACCCAGTACTTC. This translates into CASGSGLEETQYF. V gene TRBV5-6 combines with J gene TRBJ2-5; D is tentatively TRBD1 or TRBD2 (5 bases each). This CDR3 contains 13 residues. V was cut by 7 bases and J by 3 bases, with 13 bases left in between. Looked up from germline, CDR1 is SGHDT and CDR2 is YYEEEE.